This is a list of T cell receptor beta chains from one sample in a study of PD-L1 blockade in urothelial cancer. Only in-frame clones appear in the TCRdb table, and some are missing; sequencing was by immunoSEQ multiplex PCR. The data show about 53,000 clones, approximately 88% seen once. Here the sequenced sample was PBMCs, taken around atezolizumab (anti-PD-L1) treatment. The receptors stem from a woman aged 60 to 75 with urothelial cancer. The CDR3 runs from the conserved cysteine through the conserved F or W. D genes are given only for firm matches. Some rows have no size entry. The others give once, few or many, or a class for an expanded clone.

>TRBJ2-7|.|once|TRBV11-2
TGTGCCAGCAGCCGGTCGGGGGAGAGGAGCTCCTACGAGCAGTACTTC
CASSRSGERSSYEQYF
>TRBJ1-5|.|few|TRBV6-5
TGTGCCACTCAAGACGGGAATCAGCCCCAGCATTTT
CATQDGNQPQHF
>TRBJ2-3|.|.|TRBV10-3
TGTGCCATCAGGAGGACTCCTTCCACAGATACGCAGTATTTT
CAIRRTPSTDTQYF
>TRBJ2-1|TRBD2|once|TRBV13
TGTGCCAGCAGCGGCGGGGGAACCCCCAATGAGCAGTTCTTC
CASSGGGTPNEQFF
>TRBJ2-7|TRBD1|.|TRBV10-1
TGCGCCAGCAGTGAGTCTGTGACAGGGGGATACGAGCAGTACTTC
CASSESVTGGYEQYF
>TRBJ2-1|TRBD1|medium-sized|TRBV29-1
TGCAGCGTTGAAAGGGGGCGTAATGAGCAGTTCTTC
CSVERGRNEQFF
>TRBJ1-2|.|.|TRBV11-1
TGTGCCAGCAGCTTGGGGGGGCAGATCTTC
CASSLGGQIF
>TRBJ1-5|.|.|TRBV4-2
TGTGCCAGCAGCCAAGATCGGCAGGGATACAATCAGCCCCAGCATTTT
CASSQDRQGYNQPQHF
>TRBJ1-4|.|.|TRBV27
TGTGCCAGCAGTTCAGCCACCAGGGATACTAATGAAAAACTGTTTTTT
CASSSATRDTNEKLFF
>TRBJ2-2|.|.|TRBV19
TGTGCCAGTAGTATAGGAGGGTGGAACACCGGGGAGCTGTTTTTT
CASSIGGWNTGELFF
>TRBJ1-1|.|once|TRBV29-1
TGCAGCGGACAGATGAACACTGAAGCTTTCTTT
CSGQMNTEAFF
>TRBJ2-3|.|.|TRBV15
TGTGCCACCAGCAGAGAATCACTTAGCACAGATACGCAGTATTTT
CATSRESLSTDTQYF
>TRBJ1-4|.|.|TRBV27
TGTGCCAGCAGTTTATCGGCGGCGATAAATGAAAAACTGTTTTTT
CASSLSAAINEKLFF
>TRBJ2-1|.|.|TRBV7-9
TGTGCCAGCAGCCCACCCCCCGGGAAGGGAAATGAGCAGTTCTTC
CASSPPPGKGNEQFF
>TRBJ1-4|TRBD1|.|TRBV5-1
TGCGCCAGCAGCCGCACCCCAGACAGGGGTGAAAAACTGTTTTTT
CASSRTPDRGEKLFF
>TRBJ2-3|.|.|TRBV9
TGTGCCAGCAGCCCCGCCGCCCCCGGGAGCTACACAGATACGCAGTATTTT
CASSPAAPGSYTDTQYF
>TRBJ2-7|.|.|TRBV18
TGTGCCAGCTCACCACCCCGGAGCGAACACTACGAGCAGTACTTC
CASSPPRSEHYEQYF
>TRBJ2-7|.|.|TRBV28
TGTGCCAGCAGTTTACAACAGTTCGAGCAGTACTTC
CASSLQQFEQYF
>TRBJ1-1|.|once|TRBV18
TGTGCCAGCTCACCACTACGGGAGAACACTGAAGCTTTCTTT
CASSPLRENTEAFF
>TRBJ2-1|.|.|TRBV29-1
TGCAGCGTTGCCGGGAGACAGGGCACGAGGTACAATGAGCAGTTCTTC
CSVAGRQGTRYNEQFF
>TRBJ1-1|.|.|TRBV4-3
TGCGCCAGCAGCCAAGCGACATTGGTGAACACTGAAGCTTTCTTT
CASSQATLVNTEAFF
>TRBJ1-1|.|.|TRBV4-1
TGCGCCAGCAGCCAAGAGTGGGGCAGGGGCACTGAAGCTTTCTTT
CASSQEWGRGTEAFF
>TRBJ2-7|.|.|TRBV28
TGTGCCAGCAGTTTGCCTACGGACAGAGGGGAGCAGTACTTC
CASSLPTDRGEQYF
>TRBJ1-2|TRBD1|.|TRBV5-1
TGCGCCAGCAGCTTACAGGGGAGAGCGGTTGGCTACACCTTC
CASSLQGRAVGYTF
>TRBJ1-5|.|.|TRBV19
TGTGCCAGTAGTATTGGGGCCTACGGGAACTTTCGATCGGGGGGCCATCAGCCCCAGCATTTT
CASSIGAYGNFRSGGHQPQHF
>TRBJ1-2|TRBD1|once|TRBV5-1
TGCGCCAGCAGCTCAGCCATACAGGGGGATGGCTACACCTTC
CASSSAIQGDGYTF
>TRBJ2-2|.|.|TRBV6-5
TGTGCCAGCAGTCTCGGTCCCGGGGAGCTGTTTTTT
CASSLGPGELFF
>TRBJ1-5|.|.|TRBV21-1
TGTGCCAGCAGCAATGGGACAGGGGACAATCAGCCCCAGCATTTT
CASSNGTGDNQPQHF
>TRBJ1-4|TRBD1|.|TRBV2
TGTGCCAGCAGTGAAGCGCCTGGAAAGGACAGGAGTAATGAAAAACTGTTTTTT
CASSEAPGKDRSNEKLFF
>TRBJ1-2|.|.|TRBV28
TGTGCCAGCAGTTTGTGGGCCACCAACTATGGCTACACCTTC
CASSLWATNYGYTF
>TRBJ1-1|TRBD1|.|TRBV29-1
TGCAGCGCGGGACAGCAGAACACTGAAGCTTTCTTT
CSAGQQNTEAFF
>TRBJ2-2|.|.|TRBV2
TGTGCCAGCAAGTTCTATCCCACCGGGGAGCTGTTTTTT
CASKFYPTGELFF
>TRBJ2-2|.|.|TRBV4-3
TGCGCCAGCAGCCAGACCGGGGACTACACCGGGGAGCTGTTTTTT
CASSQTGDYTGELFF
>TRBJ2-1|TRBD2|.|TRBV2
TGTGCCAGCAGTCTAGGACTAGCGGGAATGAATGAGCAGTTCTTC
CASSLGLAGMNEQFF
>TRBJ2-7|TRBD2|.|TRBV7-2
TGTGCCAGCAGCAACTCCGGGACTAGCGGCTACGAGCAGTACTTC
CASSNSGTSGYEQYF
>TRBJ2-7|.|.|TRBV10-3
TGTGCCATCAGTGAGGACCAGGTTCGGGGCGAGCAGTACTTC
CAISEDQVRGEQYF
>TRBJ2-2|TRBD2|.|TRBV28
TGTGCCAGCAGTTTTTCTAGCGGGAGCTTAAACACCGGGGAGCTGTTTTTT
CASSFSSGSLNTGELFF
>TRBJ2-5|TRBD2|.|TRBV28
TGTGCCAGCAGTTCGCCCATCGGACTAGCGGGAGTAGGGGGACCCCAGTACTTC
CASSSPIGLAGVGGPQYF
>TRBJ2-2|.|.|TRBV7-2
TGTGCCAGCAGCCCCTCGAATCGAGGGGGGAACACCGGGGAGCTGTTTTTT
CASSPSNRGGNTGELFF
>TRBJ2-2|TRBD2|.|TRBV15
TGTGCCACCAGCAGAATTAGCGGGAGAGGGCACACCGGGGAGCTGTTTTTT
CATSRISGRGHTGELFF
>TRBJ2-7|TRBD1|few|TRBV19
TGTGCCAGTAGTGTCGGGACAGCGACCTACGAGCAGTACTTC
CASSVGTATYEQYF
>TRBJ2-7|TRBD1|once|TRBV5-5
TGTGCCAGCAGCAGAGACAGGGGACCCTACGAGCAGTACTTC
CASSRDRGPYEQYF
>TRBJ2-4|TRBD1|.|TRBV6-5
TGTGCCAGCAGTTCCCCCGGGACAGGCAAAAACATTCAGTACTTC
CASSSPGTGKNIQYF
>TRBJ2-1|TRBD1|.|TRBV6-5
TGTGCCAGCAGTACGGGACAGCCATACAATGAGCAGTTCTTC
CASSTGQPYNEQFF
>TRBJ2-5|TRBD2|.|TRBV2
TGTGCCAGCAAGGGGCTAGCGGGCGACCAAGAGACCCAGTACTTC
CASKGLAGDQETQYF
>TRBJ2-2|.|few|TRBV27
TGTGCCAGCAGTAAACCAGGACAGAGGAACACCGGGGAGCTGTTTTTT
CASSKPGQRNTGELFF
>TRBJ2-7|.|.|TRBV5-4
TGTGCCAGCACCACCCAGGATAAGGAGCAGTACTTC
CASTTQDKEQYF
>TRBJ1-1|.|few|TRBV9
TGTGCCAGCAGCGTAGACTCAGGGGAACGCACTGAAGCTTTCTTT
CASSVDSGERTEAFF
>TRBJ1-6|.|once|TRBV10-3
TGTGCCATCAGTCGTCAGGGCAGCTCCTATAATTCACCCCTCCACTTT
CAISRQGSSYNSPLHF
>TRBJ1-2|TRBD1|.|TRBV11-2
TGTGCCAGCAGCCCAGGGACAGGGGTGGGCTATGGCTACACCTTC
CASSPGTGVGYGYTF
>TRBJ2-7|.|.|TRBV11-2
TGTGCCAGCGCTGCAAGGAGGGCCTACGAGCAGTACTTC
CASAARRAYEQYF
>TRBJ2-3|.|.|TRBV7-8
TGTGCCAGCAGCTTAGGTGGTTTGGGCGGGGCCCGCACAGATACGCAGTATTTT
CASSLGGLGGARTDTQYF
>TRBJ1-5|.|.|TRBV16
TGTGCCAGCAGCCTTCCGGGGGGTTATAGCAATCAGCCCCAGCATTTT
CASSLPGGYSNQPQHF
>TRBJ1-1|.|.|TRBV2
TGTGCCAGCAGAGGGGGTGGCCAGGGTCCTGAAGCTTTCTTT
CASRGGGQGPEAFF
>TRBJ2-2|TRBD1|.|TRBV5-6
TGTGCCAGCAACGGGGACAGTAGGAACACCGGGGAGCTGTTTTTT
CASNGDSRNTGELFF